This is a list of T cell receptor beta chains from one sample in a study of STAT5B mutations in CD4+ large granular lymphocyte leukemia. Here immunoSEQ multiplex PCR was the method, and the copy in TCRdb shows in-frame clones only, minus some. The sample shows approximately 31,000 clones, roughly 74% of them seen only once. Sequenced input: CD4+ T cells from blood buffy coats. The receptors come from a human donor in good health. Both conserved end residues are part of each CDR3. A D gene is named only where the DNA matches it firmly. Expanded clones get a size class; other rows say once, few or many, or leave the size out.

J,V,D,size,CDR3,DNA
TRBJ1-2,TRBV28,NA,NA,CASRSDINYGYTF,TGTGCCAGCAGATCGGACATCAACTATGGCTACACCTTC
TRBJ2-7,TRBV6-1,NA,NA,CASSVGGVVHEQYF,TGTGCCAGCAGTGTTGGAGGGGTGGTCCACGAGCAGTACTTC
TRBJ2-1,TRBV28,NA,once,CASSFFQGVRPVDGEQFF,TGTGCCAGCAGTTTTTTTCAGGGAGTCAGGCCGGTCGACGGTGAGCAGTTCTTC
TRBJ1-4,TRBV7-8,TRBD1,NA,CASSSGGRTGQLFF,TGTGCCAGCAGCTCAGGGGGAAGGACAGGTCAACTGTTTTTT
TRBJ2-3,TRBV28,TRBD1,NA,CASSLYSDRGVTDTQYF,TGTGCCAGCAGTTTATACTCAGACAGGGGGGTCACAGATACGCAGTATTTT
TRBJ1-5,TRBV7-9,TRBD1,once,CASSYRQGVVLESNQPQHF,TGTGCCAGCAGCTACCGACAGGGGGTAGTATTAGAGAGCAATCAGCCCCAGCATTTT
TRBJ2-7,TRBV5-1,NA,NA,CASSLGHRAYEQYF,TGCGCCAGCAGCTTGGGTCACAGGGCCTACGAGCAGTACTTC
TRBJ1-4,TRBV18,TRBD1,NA,CASSPGQDEKLFF,TGTGCCAGCTCACCCGGACAGGATGAAAAACTGTTTTTT
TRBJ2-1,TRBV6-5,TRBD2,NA,CASSYGGSPSGEQFF,TGTGCCAGCAGTTACGGCGGGAGTCCTTCGGGTGAGCAGTTCTTC
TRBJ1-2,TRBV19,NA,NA,CASSFRGHNYGYTF,TGTGCCAGTAGTTTCAGGGGCCATAATTATGGCTACACCTTC
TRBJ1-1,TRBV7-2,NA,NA,CASSLETPTEAFF,TGTGCCAGCAGCTTAGAGACACCCACTGAAGCTTTCTTT
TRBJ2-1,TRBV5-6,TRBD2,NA,CASSPGGGQSSYNEQFF,TGTGCCAGCAGCCCCGGGGGGGGGCAGAGCTCCTACAATGAGCAGTTCTTC
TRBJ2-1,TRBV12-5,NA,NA,CASGLDRYNEQFF,TGTGCTAGTGGGCTCGACAGATACAATGAGCAGTTCTTC
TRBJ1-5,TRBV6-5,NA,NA,CASSYSWGRAQPQHF,TGTGCCAGCAGTTACTCCTGGGGGCGCGCTCAGCCCCAGCATTTT
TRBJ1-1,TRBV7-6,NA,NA,CASSFRQNTEAFF,TGTGCCAGCAGCTTCCGACAGAACACTGAAGCTTTCTTT
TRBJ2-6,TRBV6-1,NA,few,CASLWGGANVLTF,TGTGCCAGCCTCTGGGGCGGGGCCAACGTCCTGACTTTC
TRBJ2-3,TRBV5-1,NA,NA,CASSEGTSSTDTQYF,TGCGCCAGCAGCGAGGGGACTTCGAGCACAGATACGCAGTATTTT
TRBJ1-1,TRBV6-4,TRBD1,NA,CASRVQGTTEAFF,TGTGCCAGCAGGGTACAGGGGACCACTGAAGCTTTCTTT
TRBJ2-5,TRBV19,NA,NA,CASRRGGQETQYF,TGTGCCAGTCGCAGGGGTGGGCAAGAGACCCAGTACTTC
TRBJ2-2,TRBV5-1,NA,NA,CASSPSGGSNTGELFF,TGCGCCAGCAGCCCGTCCGGGGGCTCTAACACCGGGGAGCTGTTTTTT